This is a list of T cell receptor beta chains from one sample in a study of cytomegalovirus exposure and HLA in healthy donors. Sequenced by immunoSEQ multiplex PCR; TCRdb stores in-frame clones only, minus some. The table lists 90,000 to 130,000 clones. Source material: PBMCs. The receptors here all came from a man aged 40-49 years in good health and CMV-seropositive. CDR3s include the opening cysteine and the closing phenylalanine or tryptophan.

CDR3 protein: CASSLGLRGRDNQPQHF
V gene: TRBV28
J gene: TRBJ1-5

CDR3 protein: CASLGQGPYNEQFF
V gene: TRBV10-3
J gene: TRBJ2-1

CDR3 protein: CASSRGQFTGELFF
V gene: TRBV7-6
J gene: TRBJ2-2

CDR3 protein: CASSLSPYEQYF
V gene: TRBV7-2
J gene: NA

CDR3 protein: CASSQVREGSTIYF
V gene: TRBV4-3
J gene: TRBJ1-3

CDR3 protein: CASSQGPGGSTDTQYF
V gene: TRBV4-1
J gene: TRBJ2-3

CDR3 protein: CASSALRGAVYEQYF
V gene: TRBV11-2
J gene: TRBJ2-7

CDR3 protein: CASSPRDRVYEQYF
V gene: TRBV7-8
J gene: TRBJ2-7

CDR3 protein: CSGGRQGPHEQYF
V gene: TRBV29-1
J gene: TRBJ2-7

CDR3 protein: CASIRGGNTIYF
V gene: TRBV19
J gene: TRBJ1-3

CDR3 protein: CASSPGGIGGYTF
V gene: TRBV5-1
J gene: TRBJ1-2

CDR3 protein: CASRGTGANYGYTF
V gene: TRBV28
J gene: TRBJ1-2

CDR3 protein: CASSTLRGRVPYEQYF
V gene: TRBV28
J gene: TRBJ2-7

CDR3 protein: CASSLDSLYGYTF
V gene: TRBV5-1
J gene: TRBJ1-2

CDR3 protein: CASSLGRGQDTQYF
V gene: TRBV5-1
J gene: TRBJ2-3

CDR3 protein: CASSIPGTGNTGELFF
V gene: TRBV19
J gene: TRBJ2-2

CDR3 protein: CASSSGQGRQETQYF
V gene: TRBV6-5
J gene: TRBJ2-5

CDR3 protein: CASSATSGGRTDTQYF
V gene: TRBV11-3
J gene: TRBJ2-3

CDR3 protein: CASSLTQGGTPEAQHF
V gene: TRBV18
J gene: TRBJ1-5

CDR3 protein: CASSLPFDEQYF
V gene: TRBV5-6
J gene: TRBJ2-7

CDR3 protein: CASSLGTSGSTEQFF
V gene: TRBV5-1
J gene: TRBJ2-1

CDR3 protein: CASSQGHSSTDTQYF
V gene: TRBV4-3
J gene: TRBJ2-3

CDR3 protein: CASSWGQGHQPQHF
V gene: TRBV27
J gene: TRBJ1-5

CDR3 protein: CASSLRRLAELPNNEQFF
V gene: TRBV7-9
J gene: TRBJ2-1

CDR3 protein: CSVEATGLAVHEQYF
V gene: TRBV29-1
J gene: TRBJ2-7

CDR3 protein: CASSTGTAPLEQYF
V gene: TRBV5-1
J gene: TRBJ2-7

CDR3 protein: CASSKESGTSGRAAYEQYF
V gene: TRBV5-1
J gene: TRBJ2-7

CDR3 protein: CASILGNTIYF
V gene: TRBV6-1
J gene: TRBJ1-3

CDR3 protein: CASSLLKGASGYNEQFF
V gene: TRBV7-3
J gene: TRBJ2-1

CDR3 protein: CASSVGGSNTEAFF
V gene: TRBV9
J gene: TRBJ1-1

CDR3 protein: CASSLGADFYEQYF
V gene: TRBV5-6
J gene: NA

CDR3 protein: CASSYGTGLSGNTIYF
V gene: TRBV7-2
J gene: TRBJ1-3

CDR3 protein: CASSSPKETQYF
V gene: TRBV28
J gene: TRBJ2-5

CDR3 protein: CASSLDTSGDYNEQFF
V gene: TRBV27
J gene: TRBJ2-1

CDR3 protein: CSAGTVEAFF
V gene: TRBV20-1
J gene: TRBJ1-1

CDR3 protein: CASSSGKGGIQPQHF
V gene: TRBV28
J gene: TRBJ1-5

CDR3 protein: CASSIQGLPLHF
V gene: TRBV18
J gene: TRBJ1-6

CDR3 protein: CASRTGTLKGYTF
V gene: TRBV28
J gene: TRBJ1-2

CDR3 protein: CAWSVYGQFSTDTQYF
V gene: TRBV30
J gene: TRBJ2-3

CDR3 protein: CASRQIRWWTGSAYEQYF
V gene: TRBV2
J gene: TRBJ2-7

CDR3 protein: CASSRDQGGETQYF
V gene: TRBV7-8
J gene: TRBJ2-5

CDR3 protein: CASSRSATETQYF
V gene: TRBV5-6
J gene: TRBJ2-5

CDR3 protein: CASSRTDRGRPYEQYF
V gene: TRBV5-6
J gene: TRBJ2-7

CDR3 protein: CASSLSIHPDEQYF
V gene: TRBV27
J gene: TRBJ2-7

CDR3 protein: CSVGRLAGADTQYF
V gene: TRBV29-1
J gene: TRBJ2-3

CDR3 protein: CASSQRTANYGYTF
V gene: TRBV4-2
J gene: TRBJ1-2

CDR3 protein: CASSLHSGEKLFF
V gene: TRBV5-4
J gene: TRBJ1-4

CDR3 protein: CSVSGDANIYGYTF
V gene: TRBV29-1
J gene: TRBJ1-2

CDR3 protein: CASSLTGGAPAYEQYF
V gene: TRBV7-3
J gene: TRBJ2-7

CDR3 protein: CASALGRTYEQYF
V gene: TRBV6-5
J gene: TRBJ2-7

CDR3 protein: CASSYGQAYYGYTF
V gene: TRBV6-5
J gene: TRBJ1-2

CDR3 protein: CSVDRGLDTQYF
V gene: TRBV29-1
J gene: TRBJ2-3

CDR3 protein: CASKLGLAGASAYEQYF
V gene: TRBV2
J gene: TRBJ2-7